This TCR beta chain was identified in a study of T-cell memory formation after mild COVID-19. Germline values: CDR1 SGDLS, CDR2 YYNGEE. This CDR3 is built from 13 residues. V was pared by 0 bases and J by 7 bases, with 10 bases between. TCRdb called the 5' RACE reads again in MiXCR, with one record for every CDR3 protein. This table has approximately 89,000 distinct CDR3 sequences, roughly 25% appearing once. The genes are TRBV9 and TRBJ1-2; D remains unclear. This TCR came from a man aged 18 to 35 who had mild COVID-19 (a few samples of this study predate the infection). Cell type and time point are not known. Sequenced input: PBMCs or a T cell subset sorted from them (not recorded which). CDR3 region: CASSVAGERGYTF. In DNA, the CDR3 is TGTGCCAGCAGCGTAGCAGGAGAACGTGGCTACACCTTC.